This T cell receptor (beta chain) emerged from a study of T cells in Graves' hyperthyroidism and ophthalmopathy. Broader study findings: Also found in blood were most expanded thyroid clonotypes above 0.001.

This clonotype appeared many times. Its cognate antigen is unknown. Stable disease denoted Graves' hyperthyroidism without ophthalmopathy progression within 18 months. There were TCR beta CDR3 regions amplified from RNA transcripts. TCR CDR3 underwent first-round RT-PCR with the HTBI primer set. MiXCR was run by TCRdb on the multiplex PCR reads, yielding one entry per CDR3 protein. The data show under 250,000 distinct CDR3 sequences, about a sixth seen once. The sequencing sample was made of blood. The sequence derives from a man over 45 with Graves' hyperthyroidism.

This CDR3 reads CASSPSGGMDGYTF. In DNA, the CDR3 is TGTGCCAGCTCACCATCAGGGGGCATGGATGGCTACACCTTC. The rearrangement links TRBV18 to TRBJ1-2; 8 bases align to TRBD1. The V and J ends lost 2 bases and 6 bases, in that order; junction bases with no gene match: 5. The germline CDR1 and CDR2 sequences are KGHSH and LQKENI. The CDR3 is 14 residues long.